This TCR beta chain originates from a study of post-analysis software for immune sequencing data. Findings of the study overall: Four or five TRBV segments were significantly more frequent in patients than in controls. TRBV5-6, TRBV5-1 and TRBV20-1 were among these segments.

Of note for this clonotype: What it recognizes is unknown.

Unique molecular identifiers tagged the TCR beta cDNA libraries. TCRdb re-analysed the PCR reads in MiXCR, keeping a single row per CDR3 protein. The table has more than 450,000 distinct CDR3 sequences, around 34% seen once. The CDR3 has 16 amino acids. V lost 2 bases and J lost 0, with 11 bases in between. Germline V gene lookup returns CDR1 LGHDT and CDR2 YNNKEL (reference sequence). The sequence came from a girl aged 2 to 17 with multiple sclerosis. Sequenced input: blood. The chain links TRBV3-1 to TRBJ2-1, with a tentative D call TRBD1 (5 bases). Here the CDR3 reads CASSQLVGASYNEQFF. CDR3 coding DNA: TGTGCCAGCAGCCAATTAGTAGGGGCCTCCTACAATGAGCAGTTCTTC.